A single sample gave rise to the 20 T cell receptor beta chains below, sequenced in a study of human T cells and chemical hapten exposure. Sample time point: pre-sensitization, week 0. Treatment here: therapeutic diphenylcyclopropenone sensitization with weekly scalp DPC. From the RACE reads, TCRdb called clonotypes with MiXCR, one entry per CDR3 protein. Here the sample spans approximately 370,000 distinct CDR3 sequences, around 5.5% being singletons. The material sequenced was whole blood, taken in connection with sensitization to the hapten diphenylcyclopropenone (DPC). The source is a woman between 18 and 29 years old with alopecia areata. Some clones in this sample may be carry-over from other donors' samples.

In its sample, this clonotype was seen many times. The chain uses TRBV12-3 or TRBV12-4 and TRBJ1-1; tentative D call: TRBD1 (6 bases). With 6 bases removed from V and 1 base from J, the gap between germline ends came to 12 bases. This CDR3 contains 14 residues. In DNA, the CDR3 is TGTGCCAGCAGGCTAGACAGGACGAACACTGAAGCTTTCTTT. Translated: CASRLDRTNTEAFF.

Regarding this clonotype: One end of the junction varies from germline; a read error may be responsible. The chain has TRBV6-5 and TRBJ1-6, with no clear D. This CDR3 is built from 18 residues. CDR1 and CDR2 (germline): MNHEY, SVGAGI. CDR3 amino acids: CASSYTLGIRSNNSPLHF. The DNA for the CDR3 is TGTGCCAGCAGTTACACTCTCGGGATCCGCTCCAATAATTCACCCCTCCACTTT.

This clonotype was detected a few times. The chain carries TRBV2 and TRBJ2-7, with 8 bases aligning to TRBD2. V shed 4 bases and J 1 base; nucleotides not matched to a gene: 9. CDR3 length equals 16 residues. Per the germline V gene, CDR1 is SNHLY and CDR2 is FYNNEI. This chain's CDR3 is CASSASGGDTSYEQYF. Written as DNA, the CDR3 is TGTGCCAGCAGTGCGAGCGGGGGCGATACGTCCTACGAGCAGTACTTC.

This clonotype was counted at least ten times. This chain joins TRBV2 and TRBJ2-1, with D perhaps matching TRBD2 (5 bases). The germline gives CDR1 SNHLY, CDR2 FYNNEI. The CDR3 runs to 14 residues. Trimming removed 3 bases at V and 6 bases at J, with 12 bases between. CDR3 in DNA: TGTGCCAGCAGTGAGGAGGTTACTGTCAATGAGCAGTTCTTC. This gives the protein CASSEEVTVNEQFF. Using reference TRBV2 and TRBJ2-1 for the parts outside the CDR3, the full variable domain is EPEVTQTPSHQVTQMGQEVILRCVPISNHLYFYWYRQILGQKVEFLVSFYNNEISEKSEIFDDQFSVERPDGSNFTLKIRSTKLEDSAMYFCASSEEVTVNEQFFGPGTRLTVL.

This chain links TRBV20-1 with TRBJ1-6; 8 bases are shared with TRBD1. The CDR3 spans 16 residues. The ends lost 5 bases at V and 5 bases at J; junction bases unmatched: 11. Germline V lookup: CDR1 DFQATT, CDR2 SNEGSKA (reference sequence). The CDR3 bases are TGCAGTGCTCCGAAACCAGGGGGCGCAGATAATTCACCCCTCCACTTT. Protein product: CSAPKPGGADNSPLHF.

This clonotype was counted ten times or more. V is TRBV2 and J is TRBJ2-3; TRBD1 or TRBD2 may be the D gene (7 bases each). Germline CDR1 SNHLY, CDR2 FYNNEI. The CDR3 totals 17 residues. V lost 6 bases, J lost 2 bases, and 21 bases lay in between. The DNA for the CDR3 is TGTGCCAGCAGGGGCAGGGGGGGGTTCCCTTTCACAGATACGCAGTATTTT. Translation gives CASRGRGGFPFTDTQYF.

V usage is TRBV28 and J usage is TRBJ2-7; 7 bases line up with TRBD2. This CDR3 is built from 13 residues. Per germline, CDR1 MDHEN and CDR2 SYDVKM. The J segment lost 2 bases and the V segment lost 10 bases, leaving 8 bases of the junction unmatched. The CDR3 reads CATKGREAYEQYF. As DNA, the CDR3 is TGTGCCACCAAGGGGAGGGAAGCCTACGAGCAGTACTTC.

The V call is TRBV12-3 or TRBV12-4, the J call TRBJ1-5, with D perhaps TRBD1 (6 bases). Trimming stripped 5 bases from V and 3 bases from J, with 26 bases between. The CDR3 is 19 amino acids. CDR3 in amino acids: CASSTRGRGIGGFNQPQHF. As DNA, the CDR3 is TGTGCCAGCAGTACGAGGGGCAGGGGAATTGGGGGTTTCAATCAGCCCCAGCATTTT.

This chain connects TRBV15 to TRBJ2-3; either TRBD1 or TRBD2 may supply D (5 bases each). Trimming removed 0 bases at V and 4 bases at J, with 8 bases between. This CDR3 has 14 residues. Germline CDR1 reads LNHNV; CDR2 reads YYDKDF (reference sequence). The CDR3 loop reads CATSRERGPDTQYF. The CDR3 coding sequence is TGTGCCACCAGCAGAGAGAGGGGACCAGATACGCAGTATTTT.

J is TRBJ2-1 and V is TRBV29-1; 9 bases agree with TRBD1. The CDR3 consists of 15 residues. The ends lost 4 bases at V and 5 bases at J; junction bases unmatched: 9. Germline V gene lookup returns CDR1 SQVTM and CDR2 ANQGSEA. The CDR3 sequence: CSVVLWGQGNNEQFF. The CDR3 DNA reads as TGCAGCGTTGTATTGTGGGGACAGGGAAACAATGAGCAGTTCTTC.

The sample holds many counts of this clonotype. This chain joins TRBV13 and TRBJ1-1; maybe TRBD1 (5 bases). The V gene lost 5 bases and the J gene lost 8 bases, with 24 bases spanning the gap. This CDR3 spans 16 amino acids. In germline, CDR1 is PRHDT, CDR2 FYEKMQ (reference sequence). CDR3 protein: CASSPTRGRGRPEAFF. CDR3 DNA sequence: TGTGCCAGCAGCCCAACCCGTGGAAGGGGAAGGCCGGAAGCTTTCTTT.

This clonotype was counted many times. For the CDR3, the DNA is TGTGCCAGCAGTTATTCCCAGACAGGGGATTACGAGCAGTACTTC. It translates to CASSYSQTGDYEQYF. This chain connects TRBV6-6 to TRBJ2-7; 8 positions agree with TRBD1. CDR1 is MNHNY and CDR2 is SVGAGI in the germline V gene (reference sequence). V lost 3 bases and J lost 4; bases outside the gene matches: 8. CDR3 length equals 15 residues.

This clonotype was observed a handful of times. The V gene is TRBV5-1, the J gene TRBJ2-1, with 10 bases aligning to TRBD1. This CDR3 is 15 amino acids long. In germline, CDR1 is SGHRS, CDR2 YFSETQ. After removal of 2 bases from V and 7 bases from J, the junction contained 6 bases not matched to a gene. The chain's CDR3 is CASSFGDRGQNEQFF. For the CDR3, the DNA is TGCGCCAGCAGCTTTGGGGACAGGGGCCAGAATGAGCAGTTCTTC.

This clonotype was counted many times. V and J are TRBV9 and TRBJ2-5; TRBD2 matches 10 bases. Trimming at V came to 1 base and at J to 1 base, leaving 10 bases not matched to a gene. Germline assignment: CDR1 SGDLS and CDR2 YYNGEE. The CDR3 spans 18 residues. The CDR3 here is CASSVSSSGGSIQETQYF. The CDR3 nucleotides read TGTGCCAGCAGCGTATCGTCTAGCGGGGGATCAATCCAAGAGACCCAGTACTTC.

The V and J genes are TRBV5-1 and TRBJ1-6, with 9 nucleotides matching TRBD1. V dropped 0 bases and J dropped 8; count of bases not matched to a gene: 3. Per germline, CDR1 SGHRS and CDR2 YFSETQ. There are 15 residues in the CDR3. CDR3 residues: CASSLEGQGYSPLHF. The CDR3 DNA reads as TGCGCCAGCAGCTTGGAGGGACAGGGCTATTCACCCCTCCACTTT.

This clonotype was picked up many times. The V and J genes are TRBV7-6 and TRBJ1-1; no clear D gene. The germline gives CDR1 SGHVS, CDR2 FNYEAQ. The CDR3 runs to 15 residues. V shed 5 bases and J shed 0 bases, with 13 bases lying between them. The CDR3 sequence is CASSPKWHLNTEAFF. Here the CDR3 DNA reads TGTGCCAGCAGCCCCAAGTGGCATCTGAACACTGAAGCTTTCTTT. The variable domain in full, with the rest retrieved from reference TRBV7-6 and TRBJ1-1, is GAGVSQSPRYKVTKRGQDVALRCDPISGHVSLYWYRQALGQGPEFLTYFNYEAQQDKSGLPNDRFSAERPEGSISTLTIQRTEQRDSAMYRCASSPKWHLNTEAFFGQGTRLTVV.

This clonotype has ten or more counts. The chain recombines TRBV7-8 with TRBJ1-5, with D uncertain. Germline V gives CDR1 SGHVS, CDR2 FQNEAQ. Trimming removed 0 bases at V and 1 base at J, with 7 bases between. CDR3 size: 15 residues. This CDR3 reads CASSLASQSNQPQHF. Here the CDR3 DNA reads TGTGCCAGCAGCTTAGCCTCCCAAAGCAATCAGCCCCAGCATTTT.

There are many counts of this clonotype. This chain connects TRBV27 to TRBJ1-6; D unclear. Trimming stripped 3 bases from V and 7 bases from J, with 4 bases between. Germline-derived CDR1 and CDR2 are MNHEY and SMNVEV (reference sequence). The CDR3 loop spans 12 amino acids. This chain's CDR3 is CASSFRNSPLHF. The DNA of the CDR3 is TGTGCCAGCAGTTTCCGAAATTCACCCCTCCACTTT.

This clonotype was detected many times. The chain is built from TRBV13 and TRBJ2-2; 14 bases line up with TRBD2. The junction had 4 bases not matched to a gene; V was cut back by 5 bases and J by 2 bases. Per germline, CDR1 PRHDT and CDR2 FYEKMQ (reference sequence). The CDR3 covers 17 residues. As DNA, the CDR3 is TGTGCCAGCAGCCAGGGACTAGCGGGGGTTAACACCGGGGAGCTGTTTTTT. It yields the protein CASSQGLAGVNTGELFF.

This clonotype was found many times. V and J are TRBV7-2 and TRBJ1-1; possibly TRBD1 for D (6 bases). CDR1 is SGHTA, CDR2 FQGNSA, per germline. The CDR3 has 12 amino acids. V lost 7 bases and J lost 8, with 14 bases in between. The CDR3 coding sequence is TGTGCCAGCACGGAACAGGGCCAAGAAGCTTTCTTT. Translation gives CASTEQGQEAFF.